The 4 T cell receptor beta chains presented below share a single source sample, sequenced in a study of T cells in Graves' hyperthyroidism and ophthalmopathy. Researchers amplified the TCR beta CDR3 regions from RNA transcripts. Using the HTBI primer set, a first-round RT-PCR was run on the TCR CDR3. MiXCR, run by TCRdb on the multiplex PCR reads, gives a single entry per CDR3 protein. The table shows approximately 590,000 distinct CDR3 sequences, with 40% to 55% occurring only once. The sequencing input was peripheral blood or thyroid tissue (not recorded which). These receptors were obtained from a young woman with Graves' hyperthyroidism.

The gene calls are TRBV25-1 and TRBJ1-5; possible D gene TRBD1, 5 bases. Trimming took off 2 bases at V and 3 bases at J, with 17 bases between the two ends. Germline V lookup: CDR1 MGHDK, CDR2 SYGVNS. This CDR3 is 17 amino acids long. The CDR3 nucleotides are TGTGCCAGCAGTGAACACACGGGTGGGGGGACCAATCAGCCCCAGCATTTT. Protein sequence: CASSEHTGGGTNQPQHF.

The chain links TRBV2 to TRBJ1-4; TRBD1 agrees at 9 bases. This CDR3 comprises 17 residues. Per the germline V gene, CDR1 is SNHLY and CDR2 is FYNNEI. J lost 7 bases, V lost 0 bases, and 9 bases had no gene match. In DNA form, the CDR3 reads TGTGCCAGCAGTGAAGCAGGGCAATGGACAGGGGCTGAAAAACTGTTTTTT. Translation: CASSEAGQWTGAEKLFF.

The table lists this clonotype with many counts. The CDR3 DNA sequence: TGTGCCAGTAGCAACGACAGTGGAAACACCATATATTTT. Residues: CASSNDSGNTIYF. The chain combines TRBV19 with TRBJ1-3, with D maybe TRBD1 (5 bases). V lost 6 bases and J 3 bases, leaving 9 bases between the germline ends. The length of the CDR3 is 13 residues. Germline values: CDR1 LNHDA, CDR2 SQIVND (reference sequence).

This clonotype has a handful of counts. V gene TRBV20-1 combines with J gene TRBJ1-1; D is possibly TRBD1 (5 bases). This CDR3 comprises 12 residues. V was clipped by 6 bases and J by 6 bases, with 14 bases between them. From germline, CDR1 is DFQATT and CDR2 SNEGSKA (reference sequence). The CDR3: CSATAPGPEAFF. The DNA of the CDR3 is TGCAGTGCGACTGCCCCGGGGCCTGAAGCTTTCTTT.